This TCR beta chain stems from a study of blood T cell repertoires in COVID-19. V was pared by 4 bases and J by 3 bases, with 11 bases of the junction left unmatched. The V gene's germline CDR1 is SGDLS and CDR2 YYNGEE. The CDR3 length is 17 residues. Membership in each cohort depended on participant-reported clinical history. Sequencing used immunoSEQ multiplex PCR; TCRdb keeps in-frame clones, though not all of them. The sample includes about 190,000 clones, 86% of them seen just once. The receptor comes from a man in his forties with acute COVID-19. Sequenced input: PBMCs or T cells enriched from blood (not recorded which). The chain recombines TRBV9 with TRBJ2-1; 9 nucleotides align to TRBD1. The DNA for the CDR3 is TGTGCCAGCAGCTACACCGCCCGGACAGGGGTCTACAATGAGCAGTTCTTC. It yields the protein CASSYTARTGVYNEQFF. Full variable domain (missing parts from reference TRBV9 and TRBJ2-1): DSGVTQTPKHLITATGQRVTLRCSPRSGDLSVYWYQQSLDQGLQFLIQYYNGEERAKGNILERFSAQQFPDLHSELNLSSLELGDSALYFCASSYTARTGVYNEQFFGPGTRLTVL.